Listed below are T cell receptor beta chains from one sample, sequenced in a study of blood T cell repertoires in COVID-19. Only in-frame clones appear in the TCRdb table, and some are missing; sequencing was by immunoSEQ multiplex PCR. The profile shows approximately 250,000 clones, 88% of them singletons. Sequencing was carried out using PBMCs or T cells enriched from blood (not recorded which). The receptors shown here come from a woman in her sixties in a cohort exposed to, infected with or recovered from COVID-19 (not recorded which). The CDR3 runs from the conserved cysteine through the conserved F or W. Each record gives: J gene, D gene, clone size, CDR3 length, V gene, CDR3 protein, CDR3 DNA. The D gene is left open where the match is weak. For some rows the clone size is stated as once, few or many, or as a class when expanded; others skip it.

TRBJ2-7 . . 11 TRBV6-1 CASSEYDEQYF TGTGCCAGCAGTGAATATGACGAGCAGTACTTC
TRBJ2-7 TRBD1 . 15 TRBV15 CATSRTGTGGHEQYF TGTGCCACCAGCAGGACCGGGACAGGGGGCCACGAGCAGTACTTC
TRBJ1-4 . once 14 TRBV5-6 CASSPDITNEKLFF TGTGCCAGCAGCCCGGACATCACTAATGAAAAACTGTTTTTT
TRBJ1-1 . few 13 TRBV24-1 CATSTWQGAEAFF TGTGCCACCAGTACTTGGCAGGGCGCTGAAGCTTTCTTT
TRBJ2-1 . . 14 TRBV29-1 CSVLQGTVNNEQFF TGCAGCGTTCTTCAGGGGACCGTAAACAATGAGCAGTTCTTC
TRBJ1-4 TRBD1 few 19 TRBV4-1 CASSQDYAERGHTNEKLFF TGCGCCAGCAGCCAAGATTATGCGGAAAGGGGGCACACTAATGAAAAACTGTTTTTT
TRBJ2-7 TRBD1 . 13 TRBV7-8 CASSRTGAYEQYF TGTGCCAGCAGCAGGACAGGGGCCTACGAGCAGTACTTC
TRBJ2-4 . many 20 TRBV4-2 CASSQLLSRTATSTGNIQYF TGTGCCAGCAGCCAACTTCTCAGCCGGACAGCAACTTCCACTGGAAACATTCAGTACTTC
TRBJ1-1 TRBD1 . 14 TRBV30 CAWSEGQGGTEAFF TGTGCCTGGAGTGAAGGACAGGGGGGCACTGAAGCTTTCTTT
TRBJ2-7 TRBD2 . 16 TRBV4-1 CASSLSTSGAVYEQYF TGCGCCAGCAGCCTATCGACTAGCGGGGCTGTCTACGAGCAGTACTTC
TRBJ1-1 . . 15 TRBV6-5 CASSYGAVRGTEAFF TGTGCCAGCAGTTACGGGGCGGTAAGGGGCACTGAAGCTTTCTTT
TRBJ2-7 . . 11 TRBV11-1 CASSLVTEQYF TGTGCCAGCAGCTTAGTGACAGAGCAGTACTTC
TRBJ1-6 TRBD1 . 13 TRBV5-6 CASRKRTGTGAHF TGTGCCAGCAGGAAAAGAACCGGGACAGGGGCCCACTTT
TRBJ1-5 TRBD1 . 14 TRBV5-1 CASSLEGGDQPQHF TGCGCCAGCAGCTTGGAAGGGGGCGATCAGCCCCAGCATTTT
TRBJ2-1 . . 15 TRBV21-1 CASSKVPSGSNEQFF TGTGCCAGCAGCAAAGTCCCCAGCGGGAGTAATGAGCAGTTCTTC
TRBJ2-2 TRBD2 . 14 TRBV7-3 CASSPTSGTGELFF TGTGCCAGCAGCCCGACTAGCGGTACCGGGGAGCTGTTTTTT
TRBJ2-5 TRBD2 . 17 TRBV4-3 CASSQGRTSGSGETQYF TGCGCCAGCAGCCAAGGGAGGACTAGCGGGAGTGGAGAGACCCAGTACTTC
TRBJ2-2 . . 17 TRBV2 CASSEARLATNTGELFF TGTGCCAGCAGTGAAGCCCGGCTAGCGACGAACACCGGGGAGCTGTTTTTT
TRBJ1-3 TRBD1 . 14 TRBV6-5 CASSPGTGRNTIYF TGTGCCAGCAGTCCAGGGACAGGGAGGAACACCATATATTTT
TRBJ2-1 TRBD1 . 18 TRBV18 CASSPEVGPRTTGGRHFF TGTGCCAGCTCACCAGAAGTGGGCCCGCGAACGACAGGGGGGAGACATTTCTTC
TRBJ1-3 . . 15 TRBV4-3 CASSQGVVSGNTIYF TGCGCCAGCAGCCAAGGTGTCGTCTCTGGAAACACCATATATTTT
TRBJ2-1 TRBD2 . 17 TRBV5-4 CASSPGLAGSSYNEQFF TGTGCCAGCAGCCCCGGACTAGCGGGGAGCTCCTACAATGAGCAGTTCTTC
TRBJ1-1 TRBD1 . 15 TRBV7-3 CASSEEEDRMAEAFF TGTGCCAGCAGCGAAGAAGAGGACAGGATGGCTGAAGCTTTCTTT
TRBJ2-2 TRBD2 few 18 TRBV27 CASSSPGLAGPNTGELFF TGTGCCAGCAGTTCCCCGGGACTAGCGGGGCCGAACACCGGGGAGCTGTTTTTT
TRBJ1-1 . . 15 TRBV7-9 CASSLIGLSNTEAFF TGTGCCAGCAGCTTGATAGGACTCTCGAACACTGAAGCTTTCTTT
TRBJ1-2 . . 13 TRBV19 CASSTTGNYGYTF TGTGCCAGTAGTACTACAGGAAACTATGGCTACACCTTC
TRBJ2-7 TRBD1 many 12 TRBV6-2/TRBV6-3 CASSTGDYEQYF TGTGCCAGCAGTACAGGGGACTACGAGCAGTACTTC
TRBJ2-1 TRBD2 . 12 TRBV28 CASSFRGTKQFF TGTGCCAGCAGTTTCCGGGGGACTAAGCAGTTCTTC
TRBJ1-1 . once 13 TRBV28 CASSLERNTEAFF TGTGCCAGCAGTTTAGAGAGGAACACTGAAGCTTTCTTT
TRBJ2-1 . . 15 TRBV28 CASSFVGGGYNEQFF TGTGCCAGCAGTTTTGTGGGAGGGGGATACAATGAGCAGTTCTTC
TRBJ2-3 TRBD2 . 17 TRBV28 CASSSPGLAGGRDTQYF TGTGCCAGCAGTTCGCCTGGACTAGCGGGAGGTCGGGATACGCAGTATTTT
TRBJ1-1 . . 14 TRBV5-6 CASSPGIEQTEAFF TGTGCCAGCAGCCCGGGGATTGAGCAAACTGAAGCTTTCTTT
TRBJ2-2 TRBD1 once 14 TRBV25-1 CASLGTGGPGELFF TGTGCCAGCCTCGGGACAGGGGGCCCCGGGGAGCTGTTTTTT
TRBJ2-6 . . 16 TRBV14 CASTAGSYSGANVLTF TGTGCCAGCACTGCGGGTTCCTACTCTGGGGCCAACGTCCTGACTTTC
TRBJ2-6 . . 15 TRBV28 CASKESASGANVLTF TGTGCCAGCAAGGAGTCCGCCTCTGGGGCCAACGTCCTGACTTTC
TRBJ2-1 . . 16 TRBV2 CASSAGVRLSYNEQFF TGTGCCAGCAGTGCGGGGGTAAGGTTATCCTACAATGAGCAGTTCTTC
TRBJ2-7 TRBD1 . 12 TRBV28 CASRMDRAEQYF TGTGCCAGCAGAATGGACAGGGCAGAGCAGTACTTC
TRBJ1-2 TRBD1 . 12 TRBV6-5 CASDRANYGYTF TGTGCCAGCGACAGGGCTAACTATGGCTACACCTTC
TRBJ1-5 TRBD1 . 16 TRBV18 CASSPNRDRRNQPQHF TGTGCCAGCTCACCGAACCGGGACAGGCGGAATCAGCCCCAGCATTTT
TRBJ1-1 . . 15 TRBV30 CAWSPFGGSNTEAFF TGTGCCTGGAGTCCATTCGGAGGGTCCAACACTGAAGCTTTCTTT
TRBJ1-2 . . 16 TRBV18 CASSPQGGRGRGGYTF TGTGCCAGCTCACCACAAGGCGGAAGGGGTAGAGGAGGCTACACCTTC
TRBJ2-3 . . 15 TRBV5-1 CASSLGLTSTDTQYF TGCGCCAGCAGCTTGGGGCTGACTAGCACAGATACGCAGTATTTT
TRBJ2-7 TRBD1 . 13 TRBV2 CASNRDRAYEQYF TGTGCCAGCAACCGGGACAGGGCCTACGAGCAGTACTTC
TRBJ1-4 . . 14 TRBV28 CASSLSSTIEKLFF TGTGCCAGCAGTTTATCGAGTACCATTGAAAAACTGTTTTTT
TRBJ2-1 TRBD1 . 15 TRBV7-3 CASSLQGAGPHEQFF TGTGCCAGCAGCTTACAGGGGGCGGGTCCCCATGAGCAGTTCTTC
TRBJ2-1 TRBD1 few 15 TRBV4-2 CASSPDRNSYNEQFF TGTGCCAGCAGCCCGGACAGGAACTCCTACAATGAGCAGTTCTTC
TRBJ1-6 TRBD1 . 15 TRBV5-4 CASSLADRGDSPLHF TGTGCCAGCAGCTTGGCGGACAGGGGAGACTCACCCCTCCACTTT
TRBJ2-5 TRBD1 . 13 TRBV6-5 CASSGTGRQTQYF TGTGCCAGCAGCGGGACAGGGAGACAGACCCAGTACTTC
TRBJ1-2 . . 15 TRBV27 CASRLGGLAHYGYTF TGTGCCAGCAGGCTGGGGGGGCTCGCACACTATGGCTACACCTTC
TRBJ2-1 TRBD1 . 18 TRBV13 CASSKIGQGAIVWNEQFF TGTGCCAGCAGCAAAATAGGACAGGGGGCAATCGTGTGGAATGAGCAGTTCTTC
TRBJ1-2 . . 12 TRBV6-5 CASTKEGYGYTF TGTGCCAGCACAAAGGAGGGCTATGGCTACACCTTC
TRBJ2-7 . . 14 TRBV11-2 CASSLGDNSYEQYF TGTGCCAGCAGCTTAGGGGACAACTCCTACGAGCAGTACTTC
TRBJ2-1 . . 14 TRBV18 CASSPNRAVDEQFF TGTGCCAGCTCACCAAACAGGGCGGTGGATGAGCAGTTCTTC
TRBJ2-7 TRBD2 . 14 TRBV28 CASAGLAGIYEQYF TGTGCCAGCGCGGGACTAGCGGGGATCTACGAGCAGTACTTC
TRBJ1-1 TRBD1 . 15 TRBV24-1 CATRAQGQPNTEAFF TGTGCCACCCGTGCCCAGGGACAGCCGAACACTGAAGCTTTCTTT
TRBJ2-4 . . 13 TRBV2 CASMVGIKNIQYF TGTGCCAGCATGGTCGGTATTAAAAACATTCAGTACTTC
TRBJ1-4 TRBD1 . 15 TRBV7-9 CASSLGTGVNEKLFF TGTGCCAGCAGCTTAGGGACAGGGGTTAATGAAAAACTGTTTTTT
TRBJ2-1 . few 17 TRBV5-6 CASSFAFFPDSYNEQFF TGTGCCAGCAGCTTCGCGTTTTTTCCTGACTCCTACAATGAGCAGTTCTTC
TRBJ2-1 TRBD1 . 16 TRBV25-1 CASSGWDRALGGEQFF TGTGCCAGCAGTGGATGGGACAGGGCACTCGGGGGTGAGCAGTTCTTC